This T cell receptor (beta chain) comes out of a study of shared clonotypes between healthy human individuals. Study-wide points: Donor scarcity curtailed the genetic and exposure-history diversity represented herein.

The sample holds one count of this clone. Its specificity is unknown. TCRdb keeps only in-frame clones here, not all; method: immunoSEQ multiplex PCR. The data contain around 440,000 clones, 60% to 80% of them singletons. V lost 3 bases, J lost 5 bases, and 5 bases lay in between. Germline loops: CDR1 GTSNPN, CDR2 SVGIG (reference sequence). The CDR3 covers 11 residues. This clonotype originated in a woman aged 40 to 50 in good health. Some clones in this sample may be carry-over from other donors' samples. Specimen: PBMCs. The chain has TRBV30 and TRBJ2-1; D may match TRBD1 or TRBD2 (5 bases each). The CDR3 DNA reads TGTGCCTGGAGGGGGGACAATGAGCAGTTCTTC. This sequence encodes CAWRGDNEQFF. The full variable domain, its missing parts supplied by reference TRBV30 and TRBJ2-1, is SQTIHQWPATLVQPVGSPLSLECTVEGTSNPNLYWYRQAAGRGLQLLFYSVGIGQISSEVPQNLSASRPQDRQFILSSKKLLLSDSGFYLCAWRGDNEQFFGPGTRLTVL.